The rows below give T cell receptor beta chains drawn from one sample of a study of blood T cell repertoires in COVID-19. Generated by immunoSEQ multiplex PCR, the TCRdb table keeps only in-frame clones and is missing some. The data show nearly 250,000 clones, 86% seen once. Sequenced sample: PBMCs or T cells enriched from blood (not recorded which). These receptors were collected from a woman in her forties or fifties who had recovered from COVID-19. CDR3s leave out the opening cysteine and the closing phenylalanine or tryptophan. Each record gives: V gene, J gene, CDR3 protein.

>TRBV7-8|TRBJ2-7
ASSSGTGPSYEQY
>TRBV11-3|TRBJ1-3
ASSPRWGRSGNTIY
>TRBV5-1|TRBJ2-7
ASSSTGVGYEQY
>TRBV5-4|TRBJ1-6
ASSLQGNHSPLH
>TRBV5-1|TRBJ2-1
ASSLGASGSYNEQF
>TRBV5-6|TRBJ1-2
ASSLEGGFYGYT
>TRBV19|TRBJ1-3
ASTWGGSGNTIY
>TRBV19|TRBJ2-3
ASSIGAGVADTQY
>TRBV9|TRBJ2-7
ASSVRTSSGEQY
>TRBV5-5|TRBJ1-2
ASSLVLGAQPYGYT
>TRBV29-1|TRBJ1-4
SVEGGGREKLF
>TRBV21-1|TRBJ1-1
ASSKAATEAF
>TRBV28|TRBJ2-7
ASSITGTGLYEQY
>TRBV7-2|TRBJ1-2
ASSSYDGDGYT
>TRBV9|TRBJ2-2
ASSPLSPGLAGANTGELF
>TRBV3-1/TRBV3-2|TRBJ2-5
ASSQVQGAGETQY
>TRBV5-5|TRBJ2-3
ASSFLTSADTQY
>TRBV2|TRBJ2-3
ASSDALATSDTQY
>TRBV7-2|TRBJ2-7
ASSLDRRANEQY
>TRBV4-1|TRBJ2-2
ASSQSQLTGELF
>TRBV4-1|TRBJ2-3
ASSQFTGGLSDTQY
>TRBV5-1|TRBJ1-2
ASRKGAGYGYT
>TRBV5-6|TRBJ2-5
ASNHRTSGLQETQY
>TRBV11-2|TRBJ1-1
ASSSQGAYTEAF
>TRBV3-1/TRBV3-2|TRBJ1-2
ASSSPRQGKVHGYT
>TRBV19|TRBJ2-1
ASSTLKGRYSYNEQF
>TRBV28|TRBJ2-7
ASRPGGTSGYEQY
>TRBV7-2|TRBJ1-6
ASSLDSGQGYSPLH
>TRBV7-2|TRBJ1-6
ASSFGQGLRNSPLH
>TRBV11-3|TRBJ2-1
ASSLTGLNEQF
>TRBV9|TRBJ2-1
ASRPGGTGRSYNEQF
>TRBV7-2|TRBJ2-3
ASSPYTDTQY
>TRBV11-3|TRBJ2-3
ASSEGLGARRDTQY
>TRBV14|TRBJ1-1
ASSQVEGWLNTEAF
>TRBV2|TRBJ1-4
ASIEDRVGEKLF
>TRBV7-8|TRBJ2-7
ASTLSGRALQY
>TRBV4-1|TRBJ1-2
ASSPTLASNYGYT
>TRBV15|TRBJ1-1
ATSRDKGLNTEAF
>TRBV27|TRBJ2-7
ASKPQGRGSYEQY
>TRBV5-1|TRBJ1-1
ASSLGNGGKKKAF
>TRBV5-1|TRBJ1-3
ASSLSGQGRVGNTIY
>TRBV9|TRBJ1-2
ASSPGSAYGYT
>TRBV19|TRBJ2-5
ASSPLDSQETQY
>TRBV7-9|TRBJ2-1
ATTLKSGQPFYNEQF
>TRBV19|TRBJ1-2
ASSDRVYGYT
>TRBV30|TRBJ1-2
AWEMSYGYT
>TRBV19|TRBJ1-2
ASKSPTGYLNYGYT
>TRBV9|TRBJ1-2
ASRRTADGYT
>TRBV3-1/TRBV3-2|TRBJ1-1
ASRPFRGSTEAF
>TRBV29-1|TRBJ2-3
SVVGTSGSTDTQY
>TRBV21-1|TRBJ2-3
ASSKGRGDTQY
>TRBV20-1|TRBJ2-1
SAEPAGEQF
>TRBV19|TRBJ1-2
AAGTGEIYGYT
>TRBV19|TRBJ1-4
ASSRRQGDTNEKLF